These T cell receptor beta chains were read from a single sample in a study of regulatory T cells in long-lasting Graves disease. Each CDR3 protein gets one entry after TCRdb re-called the multiplex PCR reads with MiXCR. The sample comprises 550,000 to 700,000 distinct CDR3 sequences, about 15% of which are singletons, and more than 10% rests with the top ten. Separately, the same data were catalogued under a study of T cells in Graves' hyperthyroidism and ophthalmopathy.

Sequencing was performed on peripheral blood mononuclear cells (PBMCs), taken at new diagnosis, from a patient treated with antithyroid drugs. The origin of the receptors is a man between 18 and 29 years old with Graves disease. The CDR3 runs from the conserved cysteine through the conserved F or W. D genes are given only for firm matches. Clone sizes are given selectively: once, few, many, or a class where the clone is expanded.

cdr3_nt cdr3_aa j_call clone_size d_call v_call
TGTGCCAGCAGTCAACAGGGGGCCAGTGGGGTTGAGCAGTTCTTC CASSQQGASGVEQFF TRBJ2-1 NA TRBD1 TRBV6-1
TGTGCCAGCAGCGCACCCGCACGGGGAGCCCGGCCTGGCTACACCTTC CASSAPARGARPGYTF TRBJ1-2 few NA TRBV9
TGTGCCAGCAGCTTTCTTCTCTTAGCGGGAGGCACCCACAATGAGCAGTTCTTC CASSFLLLAGGTHNEQFF TRBJ2-1 NA TRBD2 TRBV7-9
TGTGCCAGCAGCCTCGCGAGGCAGGGATGGTTAGATACGCAGTATTTT CASSLARQGWLDTQYF TRBJ2-3 many NA TRBV6-1
TGTGCCAGCAGCGTAGTTAGGGGCGGCTACAATGAGCAGTTCTTC CASSVVRGGYNEQFF TRBJ2-1 NA NA TRBV9
TGTGCCAGCAGCGAGGACCCGATCAGGGGCACTGAAGCTTTCTTT CASSEDPIRGTEAFF TRBJ1-1 few NA TRBV7-3
TGCAGTTCCTACATGGGACAGGGCGACGAGCAGTACTTC CSSYMGQGDEQYF TRBJ2-7 few TRBD1 TRBV20-1
TGTGCCTGGAGTCGGACTAGCGGGAGGTCGTACGAGCAGTACTTC CAWSRTSGRSYEQYF TRBJ2-7 many TRBD2 TRBV30
TGTGCCAGCAGTTTAAAGACCGGGACAGGGGTAGGCGAGCAGTACTTC CASSLKTGTGVGEQYF TRBJ2-7 many TRBD1 TRBV27
TGTGCCTGGACCACCCGGACGGCCCTTAACTATGGCTACACCTTC CAWTTRTALNYGYTF TRBJ1-2 many NA TRBV30
TGTGCCAGCAGCTTGGGCCGGGACCGAACTAACTATGGCTACACCTTC CASSLGRDRTNYGYTF TRBJ1-2 NA NA TRBV5-1
TGCGCCAGCAGTGTCGCTAATGAAAAACTGTTTTTT CASSVANEKLFF TRBJ1-4 few NA TRBV5-1
TGTGCCAGCAGCCCTATTCCGTTAGCGGGAGGCAACAATGAGCAGTCCTTC CASSPIPLAGGNNEQSF TRBJ2-1 NA TRBD2 TRBV11-2
TGTGCCAGCAGCCAAGTTCTACTAGCGGGAAAGGATGAGCAGTTCTTC CASSQVLLAGKDEQFF TRBJ2-1 many TRBD2 TRBV3-1
TGTGTTACAGGGATCGGTGGCTACACCTTC CVTGIGGYTF TRBJ1-2 many NA TRBV30
TGCGCCAGCAGCTTGGTAGGGGCCCCAGGCGAGCAGTACTTC CASSLVGAPGEQYF TRBJ2-7 many NA TRBV5-1
TGTGCCAGCAGTGAATATGGACAGCGTGTCTCTGGGGCCAACGTCCTGACTTTC CASSEYGQRVSGANVLTF TRBJ2-6 few NA TRBV2
TGTGCCAGCAGTTCGATGAATGGCATTCAGTACTTC CASSSMNGIQYF TRBJ2-4 few NA TRBV27